Listed below are T cell receptor beta chains from one sample, sequenced in a study of metastatic and nonmetastatic thyroid tumors. TCRdb reanalyzed the PCR reads with MiXCR. In the table there are 20,000 to 25,000 clones, 36% of which are singletons. Specimen: blood. These receptors all come from a male donor with papillary thyroid cancer or a benign thyroid nodule (not recorded which). Some clones in this sample may be carry-over from other donors' samples. Each CDR3 is given with its conserved first and last residue. A D gene is named only where the DNA matches it firmly. Rows give clone size only sometimes, using once, few, many, or a class for an expanded clone.

clone size	D gene	V gene	J gene	CDR3 DNA	CDR3 protein
.	.	TRBV5-1	TRBJ2-7	TGCGCCAGCAGCTTCTCTCCAGGGAATGGCGAGCAGTACTTC	CASSFSPGNGEQYF
.	TRBD1	TRBV18	TRBJ2-7	TGTGCCAGCTCACGGACAGGGGGCGCTTCGGATGAGCAGTACTTC	CASSRTGGASDEQYF
.	TRBD1	TRBV5-1	TRBJ1-6	TGCGCCAGCAGCGAGGGACAGACGATTGGATCACCCCTCCACTTT	CASSEGQTIGSPLHF
.	.	TRBV30	TRBJ2-1	TGTGCCTGGAGTGTAAAAGCCGCCCTCGACAATGAGCAGTTCTTC	CAWSVKAALDNEQFF
.	TRBD1	TRBV5-1	TRBJ1-3	TGCGCCAGCAGCTCCGGGACAGGGGGAAACACCATATATTTT	CASSSGTGGNTIYF
.	.	TRBV7-3	TRBJ2-6	TGTGCCAGCAGCTTAACTGCGGGTCCTGGGGCCAACGTCCTGACTTTC	CASSLTAGPGANVLTF
few	TRBD2	TRBV11-1	TRBJ2-7	TGTGCCAGCAGTACGATATTGGCATCTAGCGGGAAAGTCGAGCAGTACTTC	CASSTILASSGKVEQYF
.	.	TRBV5-1	TRBJ1-2	TGCGCCAGCAGCTTACAGGGCCGTAACTATGGCTACACCTTC	CASSLQGRNYGYTF
.	TRBD1	TRBV18	TRBJ2-7	TGTGCCAGCTCACCCCCTTCGGGACAGGGGGCCCACGAGCAGTACTTC	CASSPPSGQGAHEQYF
medium-sized	.	TRBV7-3	TRBJ2-2	TGTGCCAGCAGCTTCGGCGGTGGGGAGCTGTTTTTT	CASSFGGGELFF
.	TRBD2	TRBV4-3	TRBJ2-7	TGCGCCAGCAGCCAGGAACTAGCGACGAGCTACGAGCAGTACTTC	CASSQELATSYEQYF
.	.	TRBV4-2	TRBJ2-3	TGTGCCAGCAGCCAAGCCCTGGACTACTTAGGGCCAGATACGCAGTATTTT	CASSQALDYLGPDTQYF
.	.	TRBV15	TRBJ1-2	TGTGCCACCAGCAGAGACCGCGGTGGCTACACCTTC	CATSRDRGGYTF
.	.	TRBV11-2	TRBJ2-1	TGTGCCAGCAGCTTACAAGGGGGGGCCCTTAATGAGCGGTTCTTC	CASSLQGGALNERFF
few	.	TRBV6-2/TRBV6-3	TRBJ2-7	TGTGCCAGCAGTTCCCCCTACGAGCAGTACTTC	CASSSPYEQYF
large	.	TRBV4-1	TRBJ2-5	TGCGCCAGCAGCCAAGAAGGATTTGACTCCCTAGAGACCCAGTACTTC	CASSQEGFDSLETQYF
many	TRBD2	TRBV10-2	TRBJ2-3	TGCGCCAGCAGTGTCTCACTAGCGGTCCCCACAGATACGCAGTATTTT	CASSVSLAVPTDTQYF
.	.	TRBV2	TRBJ1-2	TGTGCCAGCACCTTCGACGGGGTAATAGCTAACTATGGCTACACCTTC	CASTFDGVIANYGYTF
.	.	TRBV11-2	TRBJ1-2	TGTGCCAGCAGCGCTCGGACAGATTATGGCTACACCTTC	CASSARTDYGYTF
medium-sized	.	TRBV4-3	TRBJ2-3	TGCGCCAGCAGCCAACTGCGGGGAGATACGCAGTATTTT	CASSQLRGDTQYF
.	.	TRBV11-2	TRBJ1-3	TGTGCCAGCAGCGAAGTATCAGGGAGCGGCAGCGGAAACACCATATATTTT	CASSEVSGSGSGNTIYF
many	TRBD1	TRBV9	TRBJ1-4	TGTGCCAGCAGCGGGTCGGACAGGGAAAAACTGTTTTTT	CASSGSDREKLFF
few	.	TRBV24-1	TRBJ2-1	TGTGCCACCAGTGACCCGGGACGCGACCAGTTCAATGAGCAGTTCTTC	CATSDPGRDQFNEQFF
many	TRBD1	TRBV24-1	TRBJ1-2	TGTGCCACCAGGAGGGGGCTGAATGGCTACACCTTC	CATRRGLNGYTF
many	TRBD1	TRBV3-1	TRBJ1-1	TGTGCCAGCAGCCACGGGACAGCCACTGAAGCTTTCTTT	CASSHGTATEAFF
many	.	TRBV25-1	TRBJ2-3	TGTGCCAGCAGTGAAGCCTCCTCAGATACGCAGTATTTT	CASSEASSDTQYF
.	TRBD1	TRBV24-1	TRBJ2-6	TGTGCCACCAGTGATTCCGGGGTGTTGGGACAGGGCTACTCTGGGGCCAACGTCCTGACTTTC	CATSDSGVLGQGYSGANVLTF
few	TRBD1	TRBV24-1	TRBJ2-3	TGTGCCACCAGTGATCTGTCAGGGGGATTTACGCAGTATTTT	CATSDLSGGFTQYF
many	TRBD2	TRBV18	TRBJ2-1	TGTGCCAGCTCACCACCGAGCGGGAGTTCAACCGGTGAGCAGTTCTTC	CASSPPSGSSTGEQFF
many	TRBD1	TRBV7-9	TRBJ2-1	TGTGCCAGCAGCTTAGACAGGACAGGGGTCTACAATGAGCAGTTCTTC	CASSLDRTGVYNEQFF
few	.	TRBV10-3	TRBJ2-7	TGTGCCATCAGTGAGTCGGGTAGCGGCAAATACGAGCAGTACTTC	CAISESGSGKYEQYF
.	TRBD1	TRBV27	TRBJ1-2	TGTGCCAGCAGTTCGACAGGGAATGTGGGCTACACCTTC	CASSSTGNVGYTF
once	TRBD2	TRBV20-1	TRBJ2-1	TGCAGTGCTAGATTACTAGCGGGGAAGGTCAATGAGCAGTTCTTC	CSARLLAGKVNEQFF
few	.	TRBV12-3/TRBV12-4	TRBJ2-5	TGTGCCAGCAGTTCCCCCCCCTTGGCCACCCAGTACTTC	CASSSPPLATQYF
medium-sized	.	TRBV2	TRBJ2-7	TGTGCCAGCAGTGTGAAGGGAAACACCTACGAGCAGTACTTC	CASSVKGNTYEQYF
medium-sized	.	TRBV7-2	TRBJ2-2	TGTGCCAGCAGCTTCGCGGGAAGGAACACCGGGGAGCTGTTTTTT	CASSFAGRNTGELFF
many	.	TRBV19	TRBJ1-6	TGTGCCAGTAGTATTGGTCGGCCGGATTCACCCCTCCACTTT	CASSIGRPDSPLHF
few	TRBD2	TRBV6-1	TRBJ2-3	TGTGCCACCCATCTGGCAGCGGGGGCCACAGATACGCAGTATTTT	CATHLAAGATDTQYF
.	.	TRBV13	TRBJ2-3	TGTGCCAGCAGCTTAGACAGAAGACTCACAGATATGCAGTATTTT	CASSLDRRLTDMQYF
few	.	TRBV4-2	TRBJ1-5	TGTGCCAGCAGCCAAGAGAAATCAGGGAATCAGCCCCAGCATTTT	CASSQEKSGNQPQHF
.	TRBD1	TRBV7-2	TRBJ1-2	TGTGCCTGCAGCCTAACAGGGGATCAAGGCTACACCTTC	CACSLTGDQGYTF
many	.	TRBV7-9	TRBJ2-5	TGTGCCAGCAGCTTAACCACCAGGGTAGGGGAGACCCAGTACTTC	CASSLTTRVGETQYF
medium-sized	TRBD2	TRBV19	TRBJ2-5	TGTGCCAGTAGGCGGGGGGAGACCCAGTACTTC	CASRRGETQYF
.	.	TRBV7-6	TRBJ2-2	TGTGCCAGCAGCTTCTCAGCCGCGGGGTCCGGGGAGCTGTTTTTT	CASSFSAAGSGELFF
.	TRBD1	TRBV14	TRBJ1-1	TGTGCCAGCAGCCGAGCACGGACAGGGGAAGCTTTCTTT	CASSRARTGEAFF
medium-sized	.	TRBV4-1	TRBJ1-5	TGCGCCAGCAGCCAAACCCCCCAGGGGCGCAATCAGCCCCAGCATTTT	CASSQTPQGRNQPQHF
.	TRBD2	TRBV9	TRBJ2-7	TGTGCCAGCAGCGTAGTTATCATTGGGACTAGTTACTACGAGCAGTACTTC	CASSVVIIGTSYYEQYF
.	.	TRBV19	TRBJ1-3	TGTGCGGTGGGGATCTCTGGAAACACCATATATTTT	CAVGISGNTIYF
once	TRBD1	TRBV19	TRBJ1-3	TGTGCCAGTAGTCCCCGGGACAGTTCCTCTGGAAACACCATATATTTT	CASSPRDSSSGNTIYF
.	TRBD2	TRBV11-1	TRBJ2-3	TGTGCCAGCAGCCCTCTAGCGGGTAGCACAGATACGCAGTATTTT	CASSPLAGSTDTQYF
.	.	TRBV20-1	TRBJ1-1	TGCAGTGCTAGGCAGGGGACTATGAACACTGAAGCTTTCTTT	CSARQGTMNTEAFF
.	TRBD2	TRBV27	TRBJ2-1	TGTGCCAGCAGCACTAGCGGGAATCATGAGCAGTTCTTC	CASSTSGNHEQFF